The subject of this entry is one T cell receptor (beta chain). Its antigen is undetermined. Within the ViraFEST assay, antigen-specific CD4+ T cells underwent expansion with viral peptide pools prior to sequencing. The culture ran for nine to ten days, and then CD4+ T cells were isolated. Among the vaccine recipients, none had a prior SARS-CoV-2 infection, and nucleocapsid antibodies were negative. Approximately 2.1 million PBMC were placed in each well, which was supplemented with roughly 9.1 IU/ml IL-2 and roughly 10 ug/ml peptides. CDR3 size: 14 residues. From germline, CDR1 is LGHNT and CDR2 FRNRAP. Trimming pared 4 bases from V and 0 bases from J, leaving 9 bases between. The data stem from a study of vaccination effects on CD4 cells after COVID-19. The repertoire was sequenced with immunoSEQ multiplex PCR; TCRdb's copy has only in-frame clones and lacks some. The repertoire has about 43,000 clones, roughly four fifths of them found once; the top ten carry less than 14%.

This clonotype was obtained from a human donor who received a COVID-19 vaccine. This chain joins TRBV12-5 and TRBJ1-1; D not resolved. Specimen: CD4+ T cells from PBMCs cultured with SARS-CoV-2 spike peptides, collected before COVID-19 vaccination. The CDR3, as DNA: TGTGCTAGTGGTTCCGGCCGGGTGAACACTGAAGCTTTCTTT. Translation gives CASGSGRVNTEAFF.